This T cell receptor (beta chain) appears in the sequencing data of a study of blood T cells in healthy people across ages. Study observations and caveats: The fall in TCR beta diversity per million T cells was roughly linear with age.

Through a sample-barcoded 5' primer and a J-beta primer mix, a second PCR was run for roughly 7 to 11 cycles. From the 5' RACE reads, TCRdb called clonotypes with MiXCR, one entry per CDR3 protein. The sample lists some 1,800,000 distinct CDR3 sequences, 30% to 40% occurring once. To note about this clonotype: Its antigen is unidentified.

The CDR3 extends over 15 amino acids. V lost 3 bases to trimming and J lost 10 bases; unmatched junction nucleotides: 12. From germline, CDR1 is DFQATT and CDR2 SNEGSKA (reference sequence). This TCR was recovered from a human donor in good health. The V gene is TRBV20-1, the J gene TRBJ2-1, with 10 bases fitting TRBD1. Sequenced sample: blood. For the CDR3, the DNA is TGCAGTGCTAGCTCTGGGACAGGGGTTTTGGGGGAGCAGTTCTTC. This codes for CSASSGTGVLGEQFF.